What follows are 28 T cell receptor beta chains derived from one specimen sequenced in a study of blood T cell repertoires in COVID-19. The protocol was immunoSEQ multiplex PCR, while the TCRdb copy is restricted to in-frame clones and leaves out a portion. The sample carries around 140,000 clones, around 80% recorded once. Sequenced material: PBMCs or T cells enriched from blood (not recorded which). Source of these receptors: a woman between 50 and 59 years old who had recovered from COVID-19.

Only a few counts were recorded for this clone. The rearrangement joins TRBV7-3 to TRBJ2-3; D gene ambiguous. Germline loops: CDR1 SGHTA, CDR2 FQGTGA. CDR3 size: 12 residues. The V end lost 2 bases, the J end lost 4 bases, and 4 bases lay between the germline ends. The chain's CDR3 is CASSLVADTQYF. Here the CDR3 DNA reads TGTGCCAGCAGCTTAGTAGCAGATACGCAGTATTTT.

The V call is TRBV5-6, the J call TRBJ1-5, with D maybe TRBD1 (6 bases). Trimming pared 3 bases from V and 3 bases from J, leaving 13 bases between. Germline CDR1 SGHDT, CDR2 YYEEEE. The CDR3 has 15 amino acids. The CDR3 protein is CASSYRDTNNQPQHF. CDR3 sequence (DNA): TGTGCCAGCAGCTACCGGGACACTAACAATCAGCCCCAGCATTTT.

This clone was detected once. The chain combines TRBV5-4 with TRBJ2-5, with 7 bases matching TRBD1. Germline trimming cut 7 bases from V and 3 bases from J; bases unmatched to any gene: 6. CDR1 and CDR2 (germline): SGHNT, YYREEE (reference sequence). This CDR3 has 13 residues. The DNA for the CDR3 is TGTGCCAGCTCCGAGGGACAGAAAGAGACCCAGTACTTC. As protein: CASSEGQKETQYF.

V is TRBV15 and J is TRBJ2-3; 8 bases map to TRBD1. Germline V gene lookup returns CDR1 LNHNV and CDR2 YYDKDF (reference sequence). The CDR3 totals 15 residues. With V trimmed by 7 bases and J by 2 bases, 8 bases remained unmatched. For the CDR3, the DNA is TGTGCCACCACAAGGTCGACAGGGGACACAGATACGCAGTATTTT. It encodes CATTRSTGDTDTQYF.

The gene calls are TRBV5-6 and TRBJ1-2, with TRBD1 matching 7 bases. The CDR3 length is 15 residues. The ends lost 4 bases at V and 6 bases at J; junction bases unmatched: 12. The germline V gene has CDR1 SGHDT and CDR2 YYEEEE. CDR3 nucleotide sequence: TGTGCCAGCAGCGTCAACAGGGGCAGTATCCATGGCTACACCTTC. Its protein is CASSVNRGSIHGYTF.

The gene calls are TRBV5-6 and TRBJ2-3; 14 bases are a match to TRBD2. The CDR3 is made up of 17 amino acids. The J segment lost 2 bases and the V segment lost 3 bases, leaving 5 bases of the junction unmatched. Germline V CDR1 and CDR2: SGHDT, YYEEEE. DNA of the CDR3: TGTGCCAGCAGCTCCGGACTAGCGGGGGGCCCCACAGATACGCAGTATTTT. This codes for CASSSGLAGGPTDTQYF.

The chain employs TRBV30 and TRBJ2-7; 9 nucleotides line up with TRBD1. The length of the CDR3 is 13 residues. In germline, CDR1 is GTSNPN, CDR2 SVGIG (reference sequence). V shed 4 bases and J 6 bases; nucleotides not matched to a gene: 7. The CDR3 DNA follows: TGTGCCTGGAACCGGGACAGGGTTGCCGAGCAGTACTTC. It encodes CAWNRDRVAEQYF.

This clone was observed a few times. The chain joins TRBV5-1 to TRBJ1-2; 10 bases line up with TRBD1. This CDR3 has 15 amino acids. The germline gives CDR1 SGHRS, CDR2 YFSETQ. V shed 4 bases, J shed 3 bases, and the junction held 6 bases outside the gene matches. CDR3: CASSTGQGRDYGYTF. The DNA for the CDR3 is TGCGCCAGCAGCACGGGACAGGGGCGCGACTATGGCTACACCTTC. Combining the CDR3 with reference TRBV5-1 and TRBJ1-2 gives the whole variable domain KAGVTQTPRYLIKTRGQQVTLSCSPISGHRSVSWYQQTPGQGLQFLFEYFSETQRNKGNFPGRFSGRQFSNSRSEMNVSTLELGDSALYLCASSTGQGRDYGYTFGSGTRLTVV.

The table lists this clone with a count of one. The rearrangement uses TRBV24-1 and TRBJ2-6; D gene ambiguous. Germline V gene sequence: CDR1 KGHDR, CDR2 SFDVKD. V was pared by 4 bases and J by 2 bases, with 8 bases between. This CDR3 spans 15 amino acids. The CDR3 spells CATSDPRAGANVLTF. The DNA for the CDR3 is TGTGCCACCAGTGACCCCCGGGCTGGGGCCAACGTCCTGACTTTC.

The rearrangement uses TRBV5-6 and TRBJ1-1; D gene uncertain. Germline assignment: CDR1 SGHDT and CDR2 YYEEEE. Between the trimmed V and J ends, which lost 4 bases and 10 bases, there was a span of 20 bases. The CDR3 totals 14 residues. In DNA form, the CDR3 reads TGTGCCAGCAGCCCCTCCACAAGGACTGAAGGAGCTTTCTTT. Translating gives CASSPSTRTEGAFF.

The genes are TRBV10-3 and TRBJ1-2; D gene unclear. Germline values: CDR1 ENHRY, CDR2 SYGVKD. Trimming pared 10 bases from V and 4 bases from J, leaving 16 bases between. This CDR3 contains 13 residues. CDR3 sequence (DNA): TGTGCCACCGAAGCGACGCCCGGCTATGGCTACACCTTC. Translated, it gives CATEATPGYGYTF.

This clone has a single count. The junction shows a germline mismatch at one end, possibly a read error. This chain joins TRBV27 and TRBJ1-4; TRBD1 matches at 9 bases. The CDR3 covers 15 residues. Germline-derived CDR1 and CDR2 are MNHEY and SMNVEV (reference sequence). The CDR3 region is CASSPKTGGMSGLSF. In nucleotides, the CDR3 is TGTGCCAGCAGTCCCAAGACAGGGGGTATGTCGGGACTCTCTTTT.

The J gene is TRBJ1-1, the V gene TRBV3-1 (or the pseudogene TRBV3-2); D might be TRBD1 (5 bases). Germline V gene lookup returns CDR1 LGHDT and CDR2 YNNKEL (reference sequence). Deletions cut 5 bases from V and 1 base from J, with 17 bases between. This CDR3 is built from 16 residues. The CDR3 coding sequence is TGTGCCAGCAGCTCCCGGACATTTCTAACGAACACTGAAGCTTTCTTT. Translating it yields CASSSRTFLTNTEAFF.

The gene calls are TRBV27 and TRBJ1-6; 8 bases agree with TRBD1. V lost 8 bases, J lost 7 bases, and 1 base stayed unmatched. CDR1 and CDR2 from the germline V gene are MNHEY and SMNVEV (reference sequence). The CDR3 consists of 12 residues. For the CDR3, the DNA is TGTGCCAGCCGGGACAGGAATTCACCCCTCCACTTT. Translating it yields CASRDRNSPLHF.

CDR3 protein: CASSFPRGPKQETQYF. CDR3 bases: TGCGCCAGCAGCTTTCCGCGCGGCCCTAAACAAGAGACCCAGTACTTC. The V and J genes are TRBV5-1 and TRBJ2-5; D is undetermined. Trimming left V 2 bases short and J 2 bases short, with 16 bases between. Germline V lookup: CDR1 SGHRS, CDR2 YFSETQ. The CDR3 is 16 amino acids.

J is TRBJ2-7 and V is TRBV5-4; tentatively, D is TRBD2 (7 bases). The CDR3 runs 15 residues. Trimming removed 6 bases from V and 3 bases from J, with 19 bases in between. CDR1 is SGHNT and CDR2 is YYREEE in the germline V gene (reference sequence). The CDR3 DNA is TGTGCCAGCACCCTCTCCGCCGGGGGGCTCTACGAGCAGTACTTC. Amino acid sequence: CASTLSAGGLYEQYF.

The chain recombines TRBV5-4 with TRBJ1-3; the D gene is possibly TRBD1 (5 bases). Trimming took off 2 bases at V and 0 bases at J, with 9 bases between the two ends. Germline assignment: CDR1 SGHNT and CDR2 YYREEE (reference sequence). CDR3 length: 15 amino acids. The CDR3 DNA reads as TGTGCCAGCAGCTTCCAGGGAAGCTCTGGAAACACCATATATTTT. Its translation: CASSFQGSSGNTIYF.

V is TRBV10-3 and J is TRBJ2-5; 11 nucleotides agree with TRBD2. The CDR3 is made up of 16 amino acids. Germline V gene data show CDR1 as ENHRY and CDR2 as SYGVKD. The V segment lost 2 bases and the J segment 4 bases; nucleotides outside the gene matches: 6. The CDR3 reads CAISEPSGGNGETQYF. CDR3 sequence (DNA): TGTGCCATCAGTGAGCCTAGCGGGGGGAATGGAGAGACCCAGTACTTC.

The genes are TRBV7-9 and TRBJ1-4; 8 bases map to TRBD1. The CDR3 loop spans 13 amino acids. Germline values: CDR1 SEHNR, CDR2 FQNEAQ (reference sequence). V gave up 6 bases and J gave up 6 bases; unmatched junction bases: 3. CDR3 residues: CASRLQGDEKLFF. In nucleotides, the CDR3 is TGTGCCAGCAGGCTACAGGGGGATGAAAAACTGTTTTTT.

The CDR3 reads CASSGTSNYGYTF. The CDR3, as DNA: TGTGCCAGCAGCGGGACATCCAACTATGGCTACACCTTC. The rearrangement uses TRBV6-5 and TRBJ1-2; tentative D call: TRBD1 (6 bases). V shed 6 bases and J shed 2 bases, with 10 bases lying between them. Germline CDR1 is MNHEY and CDR2 is SVGAGI. The length of the CDR3 is 13 residues.

This rearrangement joins TRBV2 to TRBJ1-2, with TRBD1 matching 11 bases. With 8 bases clipped from V and 8 bases from J, the junction kept 4 bases outside the gene matches. This CDR3 spans 12 amino acids. The germline gives CDR1 SNHLY, CDR2 FYNNEI. CDR3 sequence (DNA): TGTGCCAGCGACCGGGACAGGGGGGGCTACACCTTC. Protein product: CASDRDRGGYTF.

This rearrangement joins TRBV28 to TRBJ1-2, with D maybe TRBD1 (5 bases). The CDR3 has 12 amino acids. Per the germline V gene, CDR1 is MDHEN and CDR2 is SYDVKM. V was clipped by 8 bases and J by 7 bases, with 14 bases between them. The CDR3 protein is CASRQGLGGYTF. In DNA, the CDR3 is TGTGCCAGCCGCCAGGGCCTCGGTGGCTACACCTTC.

The rearrangement links TRBV18 to TRBJ1-2; no clear D gene. Trimming took 2 bases from V and 6 from J, leaving 19 bases between them. From germline, CDR1 is KGHSH and CDR2 LQKENI. CDR3 length: 16 residues. The CDR3 DNA is TGTGCCAGCTCACCAGCGACATCGGTAGGAAAAAATGGCTACACCTTC. Residues: CASSPATSVGKNGYTF.

The chain has TRBV15 and TRBJ2-6; maybe TRBD1 (6 bases). This CDR3 contains 19 residues. V dropped 0 bases and J dropped 0 bases, with 15 bases sitting between them. Germline V gives CDR1 LNHNV, CDR2 YYDKDF (reference sequence). The CDR3, as DNA: TGTGCCACCAGCAGAGATAGTAGTACAGGGCTCTCTGGGGCCAACGTCCTGACTTTC. Protein: CATSRDSSTGLSGANVLTF.

The chain combines TRBV7-8 with TRBJ2-2, with 7 bases matching TRBD1. The germline gives CDR1 SGHVS, CDR2 FQNEAQ. V lost 0 bases, J lost 0 bases, and 4 bases stayed unmatched. The CDR3 is 17 amino acids. CDR3 bases: TGTGCCAGCAGCTTAGCTCCGACAGGGACGAACACCGGGGAGCTGTTTTTT. Its translation is CASSLAPTGTNTGELFF.

The V and J genes are TRBV9 and TRBJ2-5; 12 bases agree with TRBD2. The CDR3 is made up of 16 amino acids. Losses at the gene ends were 0 bases for V and 4 bases for J; bases not matched to a gene: 4. Germline CDR1 is SGDLS and CDR2 is YYNGEE. This chain's CDR3 is CASSVEGLAGLETQYF. The CDR3 DNA is TGTGCCAGCAGCGTAGAAGGACTAGCGGGGTTAGAGACCCAGTACTTC.

This clone showed up just a few times. This chain joins TRBV18 and TRBJ2-7, with D maybe TRBD2 (5 bases). V lost 2 bases and J lost 3, with 11 bases in between. Germline lookup yields CDR1 KGHSH and CDR2 LQKENI. CDR3 length: 14 amino acids. The CDR3 DNA sequence: TGTGCCAGCTCACCAACTAGGGTCCTCTACGAGCAGTACTTC. As protein: CASSPTRVLYEQYF.

In its sample, this clone was seen a few times. The genes are TRBV30 and TRBJ2-1; 16 bases line up with TRBD2. V dropped 2 bases and J dropped 9; count of bases not matched to a gene: 4. This CDR3 region has 15 residues. Germline CDR1 reads GTSNPN; CDR2 reads SVGIG (reference sequence). CDR3 region: CAWSRGLAGGSEQFF. In DNA form, the CDR3 reads TGTGCCTGGAGTAGGGGACTAGCGGGGGGGAGTGAGCAGTTCTTC.